Below are 25 T cell receptor beta chains sequenced from a single sample in a study of blood T cells in healthy people across ages. The second PCR ran about 6 to 11 cycles with a sample-barcoded 5' primer and J-beta primers. From the 5' RACE reads, TCRdb called clonotypes with MiXCR, one entry per CDR3 protein. Found here are roughly 720,000 distinct CDR3 sequences, approximately 55% of them singletons; the top ten hold approximately 41%. Sequencing was performed on blood. The receptors derive from a man at least 80 years old in good health.

This clonotype was recorded a few times. The gene calls are TRBV20-1 and TRBJ1-6; the D gene is possibly TRBD1 (6 bases). CDR3 size: 15 residues. Germline V gene data show CDR1 as DFQATT and CDR2 as SNEGSKA (reference sequence). V lost 5 bases and J 9 bases, leaving 20 bases between the germline ends. The CDR3 is CSASRPGVVFSPLHF. For the CDR3, the DNA is TGCAGTGCTTCTCGCCCAGGGGTAGTGTTTTCACCCCTCCACTTT.

This chain joins TRBV13 and TRBJ2-7; D is undetermined. There are 14 residues in the CDR3. Germline V CDR1 and CDR2: PRHDT, FYEKMQ (reference sequence). With 2 bases removed from V and 6 bases from J, the gap between germline ends came to 14 bases. The CDR3, as DNA: TGTGCCAGCAGCTTAAGTGCAGGCACCCTCGAGCAGTACTTC. Translation: CASSLSAGTLEQYF.

Points on this clonotype: A junction boundary mismatches the germline segment, possibly from a read error. This chain links TRBV4-2 with TRBJ2-5, with unresolved D. The germline CDR1 and CDR2 sequences are LGHNA and YNFKEQ. This CDR3 contains 13 residues. The CDR3 loop reads CAGSQDRPETQYF. DNA for the CDR3: TGTGCCGGCAGCCAAGATCGTCCAGAGACCCAGTACTTC.

This clonotype was seen only a few times. One end of the junction is discordant with germline, which a read error may explain. The CDR3 loop is CASSQGQKETQYF. The CDR3 bases are TGTGCCAGCTCACAGGGACAGAAAGAGACTCAGTACTTC. The chain has TRBV18 and TRBJ2-5; the match to TRBD1 covers 7 bases. This CDR3 is 13 amino acids long. Per germline, CDR1 KGHSH and CDR2 LQKENI.

J is TRBJ2-7 and V is TRBV5-1, with D uncertain. Germline loops: CDR1 SGHRS, CDR2 YFSETQ. The CDR3 sequence is 15 residues long. Trimming cost V 0 bases and J 6 bases, with 16 bases left between them. CDR3 nucleotide sequence: TGCGCCAGCAGCTTGGCCCTTCTAGGAAACGGCGAGCAGTACTTC. It encodes CASSLALLGNGEQYF.

This chain connects TRBV7-2 to TRBJ2-1, with 11 nucleotides matching TRBD2. The CDR3 is 15 amino acids. V lost 2 bases and J lost 8; bases outside the gene matches: 5. Looked up from germline, CDR1 is SGHTA and CDR2 is FQGNSA. This chain's CDR3 is CASSLLTSGGYEQFF. The CDR3 region has the DNA TGTGCCAGCAGCTTATTAACTAGCGGGGGTTATGAGCAGTTCTTC.

This chain links TRBV29-1 with TRBJ1-2, with 8 positions matching TRBD1. The V and J ends lost 4 bases and 5 bases, in that order; junction bases with no gene match: 0. The CDR3 sequence is 11 residues long. CDR1 is SQVTM and CDR2 is ANQGSEA in the germline V gene. CDR3: CSVGTGYGYTF. The DNA of the CDR3 is TGCAGCGTTGGGACAGGGTATGGCTACACCTTC.

V and J are TRBV28 and TRBJ2-4, with D hard to call. The better agreement between TRBJ2-7 and the DNA end casts doubt on the J call. Germline values: CDR1 MDHEN, CDR2 SYDVKM. The CDR3 runs 13 residues. In DNA form, the CDR3 reads TGTGCCAGCAGTTCCTATCAGATCTACGAGCAGTACTTC. Protein product: CASSSYQIYEQYF.

The chain carries TRBV3-1 and TRBJ1-2, with D maybe TRBD1 (5 bases). In germline, CDR1 is LGHDT, CDR2 YNNKEL (reference sequence). V lost 4 bases and J lost 2, with 14 bases in between. The CDR3 is 15 residues long. The CDR3 coding sequence is TGTGCCAGCAGCCCTTGGGCGGGGGAGAACTATGGCTACACCTTC. Translated, it gives CASSPWAGENYGYTF.

The rearrangement links TRBV6-5 to TRBJ2-1; 10 bases fit TRBD2. Trimming removed 6 bases from V and 7 bases from J; junction bases left unmatched: 3. Germline CDR1 MNHEY, CDR2 SVGAGI. This CDR3 comprises 13 residues. CDR3 region: CASRLAGINEQFF. The DNA for the CDR3 is TGTGCCAGCAGACTAGCGGGAATTAATGAGCAGTTCTTC.

This clonotype was observed a handful of times. The chain has TRBV12-3 or TRBV12-4 and TRBJ2-6, with D unresolved. Trimming left V 3 bases short and J 0 bases short, with 9 bases between. The CDR3 has 16 amino acids. The CDR3 loop is CASSFAARSGANVLTF. CDR3 bases: TGTGCCAGCAGTTTCGCAGCCCGCTCTGGGGCCAACGTCCTGACTTTC.

This clonotype was detected a few times. V usage is TRBV3-1 and J usage is TRBJ2-3; D is undetermined. Trimming pared 1 base from V and 14 bases from J, leaving 16 bases between. This CDR3 region has 13 residues. CDR1 is LGHDT and CDR2 is YNNKEL in the germline V gene (reference sequence). The CDR3 DNA sequence: TGTGCCAGCAGCCAAGTCAGTGGCAGATACGCGTATTTT. Residues: CASSQVSGRYAYF.

The chain combines TRBV7-9 with TRBJ2-7; D uncertain. The CDR3 covers 14 residues. The V end was cut by 5 bases, the J end by 6 bases, with 17 bases between. The germline CDR1 and CDR2 sequences are SEHNR and FQNEAQ (reference sequence). For the CDR3, the DNA is TGTGCCAGCAGCCCCCCCGTGGGAATTCCCGAGCAGTACTTC. This codes for CASSPPVGIPEQYF. Variable domain in full (rest from reference TRBV7-9 and TRBJ2-7): DTGVSQNPRHKITKRGQNVTFRCDPISEHNRLYWYRQTLGQGPEFLTYFQNEAQLEKSRLLSDRFSAERPKGSFSTLEIQRTEQGDSAMYLCASSPPVGIPEQYFGPGTRLTVT.

This clonotype has just one count. The rearrangement joins TRBV30 to TRBJ2-3; D may be TRBD1 (5 bases). This CDR3 region has 13 residues. V shed 1 base and J shed 14 bases, with 19 bases lying between them. Germline values: CDR1 GTSNPN, CDR2 SVGIG (reference sequence). In DNA form, the CDR3 reads TGTGCCTGGAGTGAGACAGCTCACAGATACGCGTATTTT. It is translated as CAWSETAHRYAYF.

The rearrangement uses TRBV12-3 or TRBV12-4 and TRBJ2-1, with D possibly matching TRBD2 (5 bases). CDR3 length: 16 residues. The germline V and J ends were trimmed by 7 bases and 3 bases, with 19 bases remaining between them. CDR3 in amino acids: CASTPGYRMGYNEQFF. CDR3 DNA sequence: TGTGCCAGCACCCCGGGGTACAGAATGGGCTACAATGAGCAGTTCTTC.

Remarks on this clonotype: Germline is not matched at one junction end, which may reflect a read error. The chain carries TRBV15 and TRBJ1-1; D possibly corresponds to TRBD1 (5 bases). Germline-derived CDR1 and CDR2 are LNHNV and YYDKDF (reference sequence). CDR3 size: 16 residues. Here the CDR3 reads CATNRDREGTATEAFF. The CDR3 region has the DNA TGTGCCACCAACAGAGATCGAGAGGGGACGGCCACTGAAGCTTTCTTT.

V usage is TRBV2 and J usage is TRBJ1-1; 7 bases line up with TRBD1. V dropped 5 bases and J dropped 4; count of bases not matched to a gene: 10. Germline CDR1 SNHLY, CDR2 FYNNEI. The CDR3 consists of 15 residues. The CDR3 DNA is TGTGCCAGCAGTTCTCCCCAGACAGGGATCACTGAAGCTTTCTTT. Translation gives CASSSPQTGITEAFF. Looking up the rest from reference TRBV2 and TRBJ1-1 gives the full variable domain: EPEVTQTPSHQVTQMGQEVILRCVPISNHLYFYWYRQILGQKVEFLVSFYNNEISEKSEIFDDQFSVERPDGSNFTLKIRSTKLEDSAMYFCASSSPQTGITEAFFGQGTRLTVV.

The chain links TRBV6-1 to TRBJ2-3; either TRBD1 or TRBD2 may fit D (5 bases each). The CDR3 is 14 amino acids. Looked up from germline, CDR1 is MNHNS and CDR2 is SASEGT. The ends were cut back, 8 bases at V and 14 bases at J, with 26 bases in the middle. CDR3 protein: CASDEGSTHRYAYF. CDR3 nucleotide sequence: TGTGCCAGCGACGAGGGGTCTACCCACAGATACGCGTATTTT.

The chain couples TRBV9 to TRBJ2-1, with 9 bases that match TRBD1. V was pared by 4 bases and J by 6 bases, with 8 bases of the junction left unmatched. CDR1 and CDR2 from the germline V gene are SGDLS and YYNGEE. The CDR3 length is 15 residues. CDR3 nucleotides: TGTGCCAGCAGCACCCGACAGGGGGTCGGCAATGAGCAGTTCTTC. This translates into CASSTRQGVGNEQFF.

The rearrangement links TRBV7-3 to TRBJ2-1; no reliable D call. This CDR3 is 15 amino acids long. V lost 5 bases, J lost 6 bases, and 17 bases lay in between. CDR1 is SGHTA and CDR2 is FQGTGA in the germline V gene. CDR3 in amino acids: CASSMGLAVSNEQFF. The CDR3 DNA reads TGTGCCAGCAGCATGGGCCTTGCGGTGAGCAATGAGCAGTTCTTC.

The chain joins TRBV9 to TRBJ2-7; 9 bases align to TRBD2. The CDR3 has 16 residues. The V and J ends lost 3 bases and 4 bases, in that order; junction bases with no gene match: 11. Germline values: CDR1 SGDLS, CDR2 YYNGEE. The CDR3 nucleotides read TGTGCCAGCAGCGATGGTAGCGGGAGAAATCGGTACGAGCAGTACTTC. Its translation: CASSDGSGRNRYEQYF.

The CDR3 loop is CASSSPAPNTGELFF. CDR3 nucleotides: TGTGCCAGCAGTTCACCGGCCCCGAACACCGGGGAGCTGTTTTTT. The genes are TRBV25-1 and TRBJ2-2; D remains unclear. The V gene lost 5 bases and the J gene lost 0 bases, with 10 bases spanning the gap. The CDR3 is made up of 15 amino acids. Per germline, CDR1 MGHDK and CDR2 SYGVNS.

This clonotype has just a few counts. V gene TRBV11-1 combines with J gene TRBJ1-6; the D is unclear. The CDR3 is 14 residues long. The germline V and J ends were trimmed by 3 bases and 7 bases, with 10 bases remaining between them. Germline assignment: CDR1 SGHAT and CDR2 FQDESV (reference sequence). The CDR3 nucleotides are TGTGCCAGCAGCTTCGGCCCGTTGAATTCACCCCTCCACTTT. As protein: CASSFGPLNSPLHF.

The rearrangement joins TRBV3-1 to TRBJ1-1; tentatively, D is TRBD1 (5 bases). Between the trimmed V and J ends, which lost 1 base and 5 bases, there was a span of 14 bases. Germline assignment: CDR1 LGHDT and CDR2 YNNKEL (reference sequence). The CDR3 runs 15 residues. CDR3 coding DNA: TGTGCCAGCAGCCAAGCCCGGGGGTCGAATACTGAAGCTTTCTTT. It yields the protein CASSQARGSNTEAFF.

This clonotype was seen only once. V gene TRBV5-1 combines with J gene TRBJ1-4; the D is unclear. The CDR3 length is 15 residues. CDR1 is SGHRS and CDR2 is YFSETQ in the germline V gene. V was pared by 1 base and J by 3 bases, with 10 bases between. The CDR3: CASSLNVGSNEKLFF. In nucleotides, the CDR3 is TGCGCCAGCAGCTTGAATGTGGGATCTAATGAAAAACTGTTTTTT.